The 30 T cell receptor beta chains below come from one sample, sequenced in a study of cytomegalovirus exposure and HLA in healthy donors. Both 60 Vbeta primers and 13 Jbeta primers went into the PCR. TCRdb's copy holds only in-frame clones and misses some; the assay was immunoSEQ multiplex PCR. The sample yields about 160,000 clones, under 75% seen once. Sequenced sample: PBMCs. The receptors were gathered from a man aged 35-49 years in good health and CMV-seropositive.

The V and J genes are TRBV11-2 and TRBJ2-7; TRBD1 is a possible D gene (5 bases). Germline V lookup: CDR1 SGHAT, CDR2 FQNNGV. The V end lost 4 bases, the J end lost 3 bases, and 19 bases lay between the germline ends. The CDR3 has 16 residues. The CDR3 reads CASSSSGAASGYEQYF. CDR3 in DNA: TGTGCCAGCAGCTCCTCTGGGGCCGCTTCGGGCTACGAGCAGTACTTC. The complete variable domain, with remaining parts taken from reference TRBV11-2 and TRBJ2-7, reads EAGVAQSPRYKIIEKRQSVAFWCNPISGHATLYWYQQILGQGPKLLIQFQNNGVVDDSQLPKDRFSAERLKGVDSTLKIQPAKLEDSAVYLCASSSSGAASGYEQYFGPGTRLTVT.

This chain connects TRBV19 to TRBJ1-2; D is unclear. Looked up from germline, CDR1 is LNHDA and CDR2 is SQIVND (reference sequence). The CDR3 has 12 residues. The ends were cut back, 6 bases at V and 7 bases at J, with 12 bases in the middle. The CDR3, as DNA: TGTGCCAGTAGAAGCAGGCTCGGTGGCTACACCTTC. The encoded protein is CASRSRLGGYTF.

J is TRBJ2-4 and V is TRBV5-4, with a possible D match to TRBD2 (7 bases). Germline loops: CDR1 SGHNT, CDR2 YYREEE (reference sequence). The CDR3 runs to 17 residues. V was trimmed by 2 bases and J by 0 bases, leaving 15 bases between them. The CDR3 region is CASSLAGGQLAKNIQYF. The CDR3 DNA is TGTGCCAGCAGCTTAGCCGGGGGGCAACTAGCCAAAAACATTCAGTACTTC.

The chain is built from TRBV7-9 and TRBJ2-7, with 7 bases matching TRBD1. Germline values: CDR1 SEHNR, CDR2 FQNEAQ (reference sequence). J lost 7 bases, V lost 5 bases, and 14 bases had no gene match. This CDR3 is built from 15 residues. DNA of the CDR3: TGTGCCAGCAGCCCAAGAAACAGGGGCCTGGGGGAGCAGTACTTC. Amino acid sequence: CASSPRNRGLGEQYF.

As to this clone: An end of the junction differs from the germline gene, which may be a read error. The chain links TRBV7-7 to TRBJ2-3, with D perhaps TRBD2 (5 bases). Per germline, CDR1 SSHAT and CDR2 FNYEAQ (reference sequence). The CDR3 length is 14 residues. The CDR3: CASSFGPAGDTQYF. CDR3 bases: TGTGCTAGCAGCTTTGGTCCGGCGGGAGATACGCAGTATTTT.

J is TRBJ2-3 and V is TRBV6-6; possibly TRBD2 for D (5 bases). The V end lost 6 bases, the J end lost 4 bases, and 20 bases lay between the germline ends. Germline-derived CDR1 and CDR2 are MNHNY and SVGAGI (reference sequence). CDR3 length equals 16 residues. The CDR3 sequence is CASRPMDLRLPDTQYF. The CDR3, as DNA: TGTGCCAGCAGACCGATGGACTTGAGACTTCCAGATACGCAGTATTTT.

The chain couples TRBV11-2 to TRBJ2-7, with D possibly being TRBD1 (5 bases). This CDR3 has 15 residues. V lost 0 bases, J lost 6 bases, and 15 bases lay in between. Germline assignment: CDR1 SGHAT and CDR2 FQNNGV. CDR3 in amino acids: CASSLDLGRVSEQYF. CDR3 nucleotides: TGTGCCAGCAGCTTAGATCTAGGCAGGGTAAGCGAGCAGTACTTC.

This chain connects TRBV18 to TRBJ2-2; D is undetermined. Germline lookup yields CDR1 KGHSH and CDR2 LQKENI. Trimming pared 6 bases from V and 3 bases from J, leaving 14 bases between. This CDR3 is built from 15 residues. DNA for the CDR3: TGTGCCAGCTCCCTACCACTTCGATACACCGGGGAGCTGTTTTTT. Translated: CASSLPLRYTGELFF.

The gene calls are TRBV2 and TRBJ1-2; tentatively, D is TRBD1 (5 bases). Germline V gene lookup returns CDR1 SNHLY and CDR2 FYNNEI. The length of the CDR3 is 14 residues. Trimming left V 6 bases short and J 6 bases short, with 17 bases between. This CDR3 reads CASRSLTGRDGYTF. The CDR3 region has the DNA TGTGCCAGCAGATCCCTAACAGGCCGAGATGGCTACACCTTC.

The chain carries TRBV14 and TRBJ1-2, with 7 bases lining up with TRBD1. Germline V gene sequence: CDR1 SGHDN, CDR2 FVKESK. This CDR3 comprises 16 residues. V dropped 1 base and J dropped 2; count of bases not matched to a gene: 7. The CDR3 nucleotides are TGTGCCAGCAGCCAAGTACCCTGGACAGGAAACTATGGCTACACCTTC. It translates to CASSQVPWTGNYGYTF.

This CDR3 reads CASTRRGSSFDTGELFF. The CDR3 DNA reads TGTGCCAGCACTAGACGGGGATCTTCCTTCGACACCGGGGAGCTGTTTTTT. This chain joins TRBV25-1 and TRBJ2-2; D perhaps matches TRBD2 (5 bases). Germline CDR1 MGHDK, CDR2 SYGVNS. The CDR3 is 17 amino acids. Trimming stripped 7 bases from V and 3 bases from J, with 21 bases between.

The V call is TRBV5-1, the J call TRBJ2-6; D possibly corresponds to TRBD2 (5 bases). The V end lost 3 bases, the J end lost 4 bases, and 14 bases lay between the germline ends. The length of the CDR3 is 16 residues. The germline CDR1 and CDR2 sequences are SGHRS and YFSETQ. The chain's CDR3 is CASSSTLSGGANVLTF. CDR3 nucleotide sequence: TGCGCCAGCAGCTCAACTCTTTCGGGGGGGGCCAACGTCCTGACTTTC.

V and J are TRBV9 and TRBJ2-1; 12 bases are a match to TRBD2. The V segment lost 3 bases and the J segment 4 bases; nucleotides outside the gene matches: 2. The V gene's germline CDR1 is SGDLS and CDR2 YYNGEE. This CDR3 contains 15 residues. CDR3 sequence: CASSALAGGYNEQFF. DNA of the CDR3: TGTGCCAGCAGCGCCCTAGCGGGGGGGTACAATGAGCAGTTCTTC. Looking up the rest from reference TRBV9 and TRBJ2-1 gives the full variable domain: DSGVTQTPKHLITATGQRVTLRCSPRSGDLSVYWYQQSLDQGLQFLIQYYNGEERAKGNILERFSAQQFPDLHSELNLSSLELGDSALYFCASSALAGGYNEQFFGPGTRLTVL.

The rearrangement uses TRBV6-5 and TRBJ2-5, with D unresolved. Between the trimmed V and J ends, which lost 3 bases and 0 bases, there was a span of 8 bases. This CDR3 contains 14 residues. From germline, CDR1 is MNHEY and CDR2 SVGAGI. CDR3 region: CASSYWADQETQYF. DNA for the CDR3: TGTGCCAGCAGTTATTGGGCAGACCAAGAGACCCAGTACTTC.

The V gene is TRBV5-4, the J gene TRBJ2-1, with TRBD2 matching over 7 bases. J gave up 6 bases and V 4 bases, and 10 bases lay outside the gene matches. Germline V gene data show CDR1 as SGHNT and CDR2 as YYREEE (reference sequence). The CDR3 consists of 15 residues. DNA for the CDR3: TGTGCCAGCAGCCTAGTAATAGCGGGCGTCAATGAGCAGTTCTTC. Protein sequence: CASSLVIAGVNEQFF. The full variable domain, in which reference TRBV5-4 and TRBJ2-1 provide the parts outside the CDR3, is ETGVTQSPTHLIKTRGQQVTLRCSSQSGHNTVSWYQQALGQGPQFIFQYYREEENGRGNFPPRFSGLQFPNYSSELNVNALELDDSALYLCASSLVIAGVNEQFFGPGTRLTVL.

The chain couples TRBV5-6 to TRBJ1-2; 8 bases align to TRBD1. The ends lost 0 bases at V and 7 bases at J; junction bases unmatched: 8. Per germline, CDR1 SGHDT and CDR2 YYEEEE. The CDR3 spans 15 residues. The DNA of the CDR3 is TGTGCCAGCAGCTTGGCAGTGGCAGGGGGCGTTGGCTACACCTTC. Amino acid sequence: CASSLAVAGGVGYTF.

The genes are TRBV20-1 and TRBJ2-7, with unresolved D. The CDR3 length is 10 residues. V was pared by 6 bases and J by 7 bases, with 10 bases between. CDR1 DFQATT and CDR2 SNEGSKA come from the germline V gene (reference sequence). CDR3 bases: TGCAGTGCCTTCAGAGGAGAGCAGTACTTC. Translated: CSAFRGEQYF.

The CDR3 is CASSVGTGNEKLFF. CDR3 in DNA: TGTGCCAGCAGCGTAGGGACAGGGAATGAAAAACTGTTTTTT. The rearrangement joins TRBV7-6 to TRBJ1-4; 9 bases are shared with TRBD1. Unmatched junction bases numbered 3, after V lost 5 bases and J lost 5 bases. The CDR3 extends over 14 amino acids. CDR1 and CDR2 (germline): SGHVS, FNYEAQ.

J is TRBJ1-4 and V is TRBV4-2, with 7 nucleotides matching TRBD1. The V gene's germline CDR1 is LGHNA and CDR2 YNFKEQ. The CDR3 totals 16 residues. V dropped 0 bases and J dropped 6; count of bases not matched to a gene: 7. CDR3 sequence (DNA): TGTGCCAGCAGCCAAGAGGCGACAGGGAGATATGAAAAACTGTTTTTT. It specifies CASSQEATGRYEKLFF.

The chain employs TRBV9 and TRBJ2-5; 8 positions match TRBD2. Trimming removed 0 bases from V and 2 bases from J; junction bases left unmatched: 9. Germline loops: CDR1 SGDLS, CDR2 YYNGEE. The CDR3 runs to 17 residues. CDR3 in amino acids: CASSVGPRGVQQETQYF. CDR3 DNA: TGTGCCAGCAGCGTAGGGCCGCGGGGGGTCCAGCAAGAGACCCAGTACTTC.

V usage is TRBV7-3 and J usage is TRBJ2-3, with unresolved D. Between the trimmed V and J ends, which lost 1 base and 0 bases, there was a span of 5 bases. Germline V gives CDR1 SGHTA, CDR2 FQGTGA. The CDR3 runs to 14 residues. CDR3 amino acids: CASSLIPSTDTQYF. In nucleotides, the CDR3 is TGTGCCAGCAGCTTAATTCCTAGCACAGATACGCAGTATTTT.

This clone showed up just a few times. This chain uses TRBV29-1 with TRBJ1-1; D call uncertain. With 1 base removed from V and 8 bases from J, the gap between germline ends came to 14 bases. CDR1 is SQVTM, CDR2 ANQGSEA, per germline. The CDR3 contains 13 residues. CDR3 amino acids: CSVEGVTIGEAFF. The CDR3 bases are TGCAGCGTTGAAGGGGTGACAATCGGCGAAGCTTTCTTT.

The rearrangement joins TRBV7-3 to TRBJ2-2, with D perhaps TRBD1 (6 bases). Per the germline V gene, CDR1 is SGHTA and CDR2 is FQGTGA. The CDR3 covers 16 residues. The V gene lost 6 bases and the J gene lost 6 bases, with 20 bases spanning the gap. The DNA for the CDR3 is TGTGCCAGCAGTCAATACCCAATACAGGGAGCCGGGGAGCTGTTTTTT. It yields the protein CASSQYPIQGAGELFF.

The count of this clone is one. DNA of the CDR3: TGTGCCAGCTCACCCGGGACAGGGGTGAAAACGGGTCAGTACTTC. Its protein is CASSPGTGVKTGQYF. The genes are TRBV18 and TRBJ2-4, with 10 bases fitting TRBD1. After removal of 3 bases from V and 12 bases from J, the junction contained 11 bases not matched to a gene. The CDR3 extends over 15 amino acids. The germline CDR1 and CDR2 sequences are KGHSH and LQKENI.

The rearrangement links TRBV14 to TRBJ1-3; perhaps TRBD1 as D (6 bases). CDR3 length: 17 residues. In germline, CDR1 is SGHDN, CDR2 FVKESK. Trimming took off 3 bases at V and 0 bases at J, with 15 bases between the two ends. Written as DNA, the CDR3 is TGTGCCAGCAGCCAGGACAGCCCTACCCTCTCTGGAAACACCATATATTTT. Translation gives CASSQDSPTLSGNTIYF. The entire variable domain, with the rest obtained from reference TRBV14 and TRBJ1-3, is as follows: EAGVTQFPSHSVIEKGQTVTLRCDPISGHDNLYWYRRVMGKEIKFLLHFVKESKQDESGMPNNRFLAERTGGTYSTLKVQPAELEDSGVYFCASSQDSPTLSGNTIYFGEGSWLTVV.

This clone was seen a handful of times. This chain joins TRBV4-1 and TRBJ2-1; 13 bases are shared with TRBD2. The CDR3 has 18 residues. Trimming took 3 bases from V and 1 from J; bases not matched to a gene: 6. Germline CDR1 MGHRA, CDR2 YSYEKL. The CDR3 nucleotides read TGCGCCAGCAGCCATACTAGCGGGGGGGCGGGGTCCTACAATGAGCAGTTCTTC. Amino acid sequence: CASSHTSGGAGSYNEQFF.

The V call is TRBV5-6, the J call TRBJ1-6; D might be TRBD1 (5 bases). The CDR3 has 13 residues. Trimming took off 3 bases at V and 7 bases at J, with 8 bases between the two ends. CDR1 is SGHDT and CDR2 is YYEEEE in the germline V gene. DNA of the CDR3: TGTGCCAGCAGCTCTCGGGGGAATTCACCCCTCCACTTT. Translation: CASSSRGNSPLHF.

This chain connects TRBV30 to TRBJ2-5; D is perhaps TRBD2 (6 bases). The CDR3 loop spans 14 amino acids. The V end lost 0 bases, the J end lost 5 bases, and 13 bases lay between the germline ends. CDR1 GTSNPN and CDR2 SVGIG come from the germline V gene (reference sequence). CDR3 bases: TGTGCCTGGAGTGTTGGGACTGGGGAGGAGACCCAGTACTTC. Residues: CAWSVGTGEETQYF. Together with reference TRBV30 and TRBJ2-5, the CDR3 gives the full variable domain: SQTIHQWPATLVQPVGSPLSLECTVEGTSNPNLYWYRQAAGRGLQLLFYSVGIGQISSEVPQNLSASRPQDRQFILSSKKLLLSDSGFYLCAWSVGTGEETQYFGPGTRLLVL.

For the CDR3, the DNA is TGTGCCAGCAGCCCAACCACCGGCCCGGGGAGTGGCTACACCTTC. Protein: CASSPTTGPGSGYTF. This rearrangement joins TRBV7-8 to TRBJ1-2; D is ambiguous. Germline lookup yields CDR1 SGHVS and CDR2 FQNEAQ. The germline V and J ends were trimmed by 5 bases and 7 bases, with 20 bases remaining between them. This CDR3 region has 15 residues.

This clone appeared a few times. The chain links TRBV10-3 to TRBJ2-3, with TRBD1 matching over 10 bases. The V segment lost 6 bases and the J segment 6 bases; nucleotides outside the gene matches: 3. The CDR3 is made up of 13 amino acids. Germline V CDR1 and CDR2: ENHRY, SYGVKD. The CDR3 sequence: CAIRDRGSDTQYF. CDR3 sequence (DNA): TGTGCCATCAGGGACAGGGGGTCCGATACGCAGTATTTT.